This T cell receptor beta chain was identified in a study of neoadjuvant anti-PD-1 for oral cavity cancer. Looking at the study overall: Patients mostly received three to four biweekly nivolumab doses at 3 mg/kg before surgery. Patients without progression received a fourth nivolumab dose around day 43, then surgical resection on days 50-56.

Deletions cut 1 base from V and 0 bases from J, with 6 bases between. CDR3 length equals 14 residues. Germline V CDR1 and CDR2: MDHEN, SYDVKM. The patients had HPV-negative, locally advanced oral cavity squamous cell carcinoma. Most PBMC samples had 400 to 550 ng input DNA in six replicates. This table comes from immunoSEQ multiplex PCR, and its TCRdb copy is limited to in-frame clones, with some not included. Of 75,000 or so clones detected, approximately 80% appear once; the ten largest clones hold 2.5% to 4%. This clone was recorded a few times. Sequencing was performed on PBMCs, taken before nivolumab (anti-PD-1) treatment. The receptor was isolated from a person between 40 and 80 years old with oral cavity squamous cell carcinoma. The rearrangement uses TRBV28 and TRBJ1-1; D is ambiguous. The CDR3 coding sequence is TGTGCCAGCAGTTTATTGACAATGAACACTGAAGCTTTCTTT. Translated, it gives CASSLLTMNTEAFF.